This T cell receptor (beta chain) appears in the sequencing data of a study of OX40 agonist ivuxolimab in advanced cancers. In the study overall: Patients with hepatocellular carcinoma, melanoma, renal cell or head and neck cancer made up the dose-escalation patients. Study-wide results and caveats: Still undetermined is the antigen specificity of the expanded peripheral T cells.

Germline trimming cut 0 bases from V and 5 bases from J; bases unmatched to any gene: 7. Germline CDR1 is SGHRS and CDR2 is YFSETQ. The CDR3 totals 16 residues. Regarding this clone: Its antigen is still unknown.

Using immunoSEQ multiplex PCR, the repertoire was profiled, and TCRdb retains in-frame clones only, with some absent. The table includes tens of thousands of clones, approximately 93% detected once. The specimen was CD4+ or CD8+ T cells sorted from blood, collected in a trial of the OX40 agonist ivuxolimab. The origin of this receptor is an adult with an advanced solid tumor such as melanoma, head and neck, liver or kidney cancer. This rearrangement joins TRBV5-1 to TRBJ1-1; TRBD1 matches at 10 bases. CDR3 DNA: TGCGCCAGCAGCTTGGCCGGGGACAGGGGAGGGACTGAAGCTTTCTTT. This gives the protein CASSLAGDRGGTEAFF.